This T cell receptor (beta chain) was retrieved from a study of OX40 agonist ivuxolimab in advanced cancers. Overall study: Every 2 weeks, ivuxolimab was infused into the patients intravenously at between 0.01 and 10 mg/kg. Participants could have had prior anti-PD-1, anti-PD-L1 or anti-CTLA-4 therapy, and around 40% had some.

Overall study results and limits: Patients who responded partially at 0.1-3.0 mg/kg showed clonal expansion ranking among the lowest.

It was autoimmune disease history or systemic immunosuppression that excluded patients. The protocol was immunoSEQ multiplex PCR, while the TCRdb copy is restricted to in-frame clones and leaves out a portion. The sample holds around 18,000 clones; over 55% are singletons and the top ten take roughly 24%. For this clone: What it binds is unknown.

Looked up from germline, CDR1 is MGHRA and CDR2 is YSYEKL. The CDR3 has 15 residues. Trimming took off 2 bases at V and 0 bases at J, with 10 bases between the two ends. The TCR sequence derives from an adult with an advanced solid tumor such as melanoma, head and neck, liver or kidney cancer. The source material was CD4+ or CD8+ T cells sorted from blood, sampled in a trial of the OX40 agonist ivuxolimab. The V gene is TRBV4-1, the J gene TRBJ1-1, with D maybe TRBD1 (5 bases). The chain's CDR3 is CASSQPGTLNTEAFF. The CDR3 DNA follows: TGCGCCAGCAGCCAACCCGGGACCTTGAACACTGAAGCTTTCTTT.